This T cell receptor beta chain was documented in a study of human T cells and chemical hapten exposure. As for the study in general: The study enrolled mostly female patients with alopecia areata, totalis or universalis. Study observations and caveats: PT1 expanded TCR numbers tracked positively with patch test score.

V dropped 0 bases and J dropped 1 base, with 13 bases sitting between them. The germline CDR1 and CDR2 sequences are KGHSH and LQKENI. CDR3 length: 16 residues. As for time point: pre-sensitization, week 0. This sample's treatment: therapeutic diphenylcyclopropenone sensitization with weekly scalp DPC. Prior to application of each patch test, blood was drawn. Individual cDNA molecules received unique molecular identifiers in the library. From the RACE reads, TCRdb called clonotypes with MiXCR, one entry per CDR3 protein. Of about 70,000 distinct CDR3 sequences listed, approximately 11% are singletons. This clonotype has a count of ten or more. The antigen remains undetermined.

Sample: whole blood, taken in connection with sensitization to the hapten diphenylcyclopropenone (DPC). This receptor was identified in a woman aged 45 to 65 with alopecia areata. Some clones in this sample may be carry-over from other donors' samples. The V gene is TRBV18, the J gene TRBJ2-7; D not resolved. CDR3: CASSPPVLSLSYEQYF. The CDR3 nucleotides are TGTGCCAGCTCACCACCGGTACTCAGCCTTTCCTACGAGCAGTACTTC.